Below, 22 T cell receptor beta chains from the same sample are listed, as sequenced in a study of human T cells and chemical hapten exposure. Time point in this sample: pre-sensitization, week 0. The treatment is: therapeutic diphenylcyclopropenone sensitization with weekly scalp DPC. TCRdb used MiXCR to reprocess the RACE reads, holding one entry per CDR3 protein. The table has some 330,000 distinct CDR3 sequences, 4.5% to 7% seen once. The sequences come from whole blood, collected in connection with sensitization to the hapten diphenylcyclopropenone (DPC). Receptors originate from a woman aged 18-30 years with alopecia areata. Some clones in this sample may be carry-over from other donors' samples.

The genes are TRBV12-3 or TRBV12-4 and TRBJ2-4; possible D gene TRBD2, 6 bases. V was pared by 4 bases and J by 1 base, with 20 bases between. This CDR3 has 18 amino acids. As DNA, the CDR3 is TGTGCCAGCAGTTCTGTACTGCGGGGCGTCTCGGCCAAAAACATTCAGTACTTC. It yields the protein CASSSVLRGVSAKNIQYF.

This clonotype came up a few times. The chain links TRBV2 to TRBJ2-3, with TRBD1 as a possible D gene (5 bases). Germline V gene lookup returns CDR1 SNHLY and CDR2 FYNNEI. Trimming removed 6 bases at V and 1 base at J, with 20 bases between. The CDR3 extends over 17 amino acids. The CDR3 DNA follows: TGTGCCAGCAGGGGGCCGGGCCGTCAGATAGGCACAGATACGCAGTATTTT. Protein product: CASRGPGRQIGTDTQYF.

In its sample, this clonotype was seen a few times. The chain combines TRBV2 with TRBJ1-4, with unresolved D. Germline V gene data show CDR1 as SNHLY and CDR2 as FYNNEI. Trimming took off 6 bases at V and 5 bases at J, with 13 bases between the two ends. The CDR3 consists of 14 residues. The CDR3 region has the DNA TGTGCCAGCAGGAGGACGGAAATAAATGAAAAACTGTTTTTT. Its protein is CASRRTEINEKLFF.

This clonotype was detected ten times or more. The gene calls are TRBV12-3 or TRBV12-4 and TRBJ1-1, with a weak D call TRBD1 (5 bases). V was clipped by 3 bases and J by 1 base, with 9 bases between them. The CDR3 contains 14 residues. The chain's CDR3 is CASSFQGPNTEAFF. In DNA form, the CDR3 reads TGTGCCAGCAGTTTTCAGGGACCGAACACTGAAGCTTTCTTT.

This clonotype was recorded at least ten times. The rearrangement joins TRBV27 to TRBJ2-7, with 7 bases identical to TRBD2. Trimming removed 4 bases from V and 6 bases from J; junction bases left unmatched: 6. The CDR3 totals 13 residues. Germline-derived CDR1 and CDR2 are MNHEY and SMNVEV (reference sequence). CDR3 in amino acids: CASSSGLVVEQYF. The DNA of the CDR3 is TGTGCCAGCAGTTCAGGACTAGTGGTCGAGCAGTACTTC.

There are many counts of this clonotype. This rearrangement joins TRBV20-1 to TRBJ1-2; D is unresolved. The CDR3 spans 16 residues. The V end was cut by 3 bases, the J end by 4 bases, with 21 bases between. In germline, CDR1 is DFQATT, CDR2 SNEGSKA (reference sequence). CDR3 nucleotide sequence: TGCAGTGCTAGTGGGTTTGAGGCTAATACGGGCTATGGCTACACCTTC. This codes for CSASGFEANTGYGYTF.

This clonotype was seen more than once but under ten times. Here the CDR3 DNA reads TGCGCCAGCAAACTCCCAGGGGAGGGGTATGGCTACACCTTC. Amino acids: CASKLPGEGYGYTF. The V call is TRBV10-2, the J call TRBJ1-2, with D perhaps matching TRBD1 (6 bases). CDR1 and CDR2 (germline): WSHSY, SAAADI. Trimming pared 7 bases from V and 5 bases from J, leaving 17 bases between. There are 14 residues in the CDR3.

This clonotype was counted many times. The rearrangement links TRBV6-6 to TRBJ2-4; D gene ambiguous. Germline CDR1 and CDR2: MNHNY and SVGAGI (reference sequence). The CDR3 length is 14 residues. Trimming left V 6 bases short and J 0 bases short, with 9 bases between. The CDR3 loop is CASSPSLAKNIQYF. CDR3 DNA sequence: TGTGCCAGCAGCCCCAGCTTAGCCAAAAACATTCAGTACTTC.

This clonotype was observed at least ten times. V gene TRBV4-3 combines with J gene TRBJ1-1; D ambiguous. The CDR3 contains 15 residues. CDR1 is LGHNA, CDR2 YSLEER, per germline. Trimming removed 4 bases at V and 0 bases at J, with 12 bases between. The CDR3 sequence is CASSPEALLNTEAFF. The CDR3 DNA is TGCGCCAGCAGCCCTGAGGCCCTATTGAACACTGAAGCTTTCTTT.

This clonotype came up a few times. The chain carries TRBV6-1 and TRBJ1-6; D gene uncertain. Trimming pared 2 bases from V and 9 bases from J, leaving 11 bases between. The CDR3 contains 14 residues. In germline, CDR1 is MNHNS, CDR2 SASEGT. The DNA for the CDR3 is TGTGCCAGCAGTGAACGGGCAGTAGCTTCACCCCTCCACTTT. It codes for CASSERAVASPLHF.

CDR3 region: CAISAGQPTRATSTDTQYF. CDR3 DNA: TGTGCCATTTCAGCGGGACAACCTACGAGGGCAACTAGCACAGATACGCAGTATTTT. This chain links TRBV10-3 with TRBJ2-3, with D perhaps TRBD2 (7 bases). Germline CDR1 and CDR2: ENHRY and SYGVKD. With 9 bases removed from V and 0 bases from J, the gap between germline ends came to 28 bases. This CDR3 region has 19 residues.

This clonotype has a handful of counts. This chain connects TRBV20-1 to TRBJ2-3; 8 bases are shared with TRBD2. CDR3 size: 16 residues. Germline V gene sequence: CDR1 DFQATT, CDR2 SNEGSKA (reference sequence). With V trimmed by 6 bases and J by 3 bases, 14 bases remained unmatched. CDR3 amino acids: CSALSVAGGETDTQYF. The DNA of the CDR3 is TGCAGTGCCCTCTCGGTGGCGGGGGGTGAAACAGATACGCAGTATTTT.

The chain combines TRBV11-2 with TRBJ2-4; tentative D call: TRBD1 (5 bases). This CDR3 region has 16 residues. Trimming left V 3 bases short and J 1 base short, with 13 bases between. The germline CDR1 and CDR2 sequences are SGHAT and FQNNGV. The CDR3 region has the DNA TGTGCCAGCAGCTTCTCGCACGCAGGGGCCAAAAACATTCAGTACTTC. Its protein is CASSFSHAGAKNIQYF.

At least ten counts were recorded for this clonotype. V usage is TRBV12-3 or TRBV12-4 and J usage is TRBJ1-3; 9 bases fit TRBD1. Unmatched junction bases numbered 6, after V lost 2 bases and J lost 4 bases. CDR3 length: 16 amino acids. CDR3 loop: CASSLPHRGLGNTIYF. The CDR3 region has the DNA TGTGCCAGCAGTTTACCCCACAGGGGGCTCGGAAACACCATATATTTT.

V is TRBV7-3 and J is TRBJ2-1; TRBD2 is a possible D gene (5 bases). Deletions cut 1 base from V and 1 base from J, with 8 bases between. The germline V gene has CDR1 SGHTA and CDR2 FQGTGA. The CDR3 loop spans 15 amino acids. The chain's CDR3 is CASSLIRGSYNEQFF. In nucleotides, the CDR3 is TGTGCCAGCAGCTTAATCCGGGGATCCTACAATGAGCAGTTCTTC.

This clonotype has ten or more counts. The V and J genes are TRBV20-1 and TRBJ1-5; the D gene is possibly TRBD1 (6 bases). Germline lookup yields CDR1 DFQATT and CDR2 SNEGSKA (reference sequence). The CDR3 has 14 residues. Trimming cost V 2 bases and J 0 bases, with 8 bases left between them. The CDR3 sequence is CSARRGDSNQPQHF. CDR3 nucleotide sequence: TGCAGTGCTAGAAGGGGGGATAGCAATCAGCCCCAGCATTTT.

This clonotype was detected a few times. The genes are TRBV28 and TRBJ2-5, with 9 nucleotides matching TRBD2. The CDR3 covers 14 residues. Per germline, CDR1 MDHEN and CDR2 SYDVKM. The V and J ends lost 5 bases and 3 bases, in that order; junction bases with no gene match: 4. The CDR3 here is CASSPSSGKETQYF. CDR3 nucleotides: TGTGCCAGCAGTCCGTCTAGCGGGAAAGAGACCCAGTACTTC.

The V and J genes are TRBV29-1 and TRBJ2-7, with 9 bases identical to TRBD1. This CDR3 spans 13 amino acids. The trim removed 5 bases at V and 5 bases at J, leaving 7 bases unmatched. Per the germline V gene, CDR1 is SQVTM and CDR2 is ANQGSEA. The CDR3 region is CSVPGQGTHEQYF. The CDR3 DNA follows: TGCAGCGTTCCGGGACAGGGTACTCACGAGCAGTACTTC.

The chain is built from TRBV27 and TRBJ2-3; D is ambiguous. Between the trimmed V and J ends, which lost 5 bases and 4 bases, there was a span of 7 bases. The CDR3 runs to 12 residues. Looked up from germline, CDR1 is MNHEY and CDR2 is SMNVEV (reference sequence). The CDR3 coding sequence is TGTGCCAGCAGTCGACGAGCAGATACGCAGTATTTT. Residues: CASSRRADTQYF.

This clonotype was observed many times. The chain has TRBV14 and TRBJ1-5; 7 bases agree with TRBD1. There are 19 residues in the CDR3. V shed 0 bases and J 4 bases; nucleotides not matched to a gene: 15. From germline, CDR1 is SGHDN and CDR2 FVKESK. The CDR3 sequence is CASSQDQATGDGRNQPQHF. In DNA form, the CDR3 reads TGTGCCAGCAGCCAAGATCAGGCTACAGGGGATGGGAGGAATCAGCCCCAGCATTTT.

This clonotype was detected a few times. The J gene is TRBJ1-1, the V gene TRBV7-3; D ambiguous. V dropped 2 bases and J dropped 5 bases, with 12 bases sitting between them. Germline CDR1 SGHTA, CDR2 FQGTGA. The CDR3 spans 14 residues. This CDR3 reads CASSLLKGMTEAFF. The CDR3 nucleotides are TGTGCCAGCAGCTTATTAAAGGGTATGACTGAAGCTTTCTTT.

The chain combines TRBV5-1 with TRBJ2-4; D ambiguous. Trimming took 2 bases from V and 8 from J, leaving 11 bases between them. Germline assignment: CDR1 SGHRS and CDR2 YFSETQ. The CDR3 loop spans 13 amino acids. CDR3 DNA: TGCGCCAGCAGCTTCCGGGCGCAGGACATTCAGTACTTC. Amino acid sequence: CASSFRAQDIQYF.